This entry describes one T cell receptor (beta chain). What it binds is not known. This entry belongs to a study of blood T cells in healthy people across ages. Together with a sample-barcoded 5' primer, a J-beta primer mix was included in a second PCR lasting 7 to 11 cycles. No fewer than 2.5 million CDR3-containing paired-end reads came from each sample. TCRdb ran MiXCR on the 5' RACE reads and lists one entry per CDR3 protein. The data show just over 800,000 distinct CDR3 sequences, about 59% seen once. Study conclusions and caveats: Higher diversity and more naive CD4+ cells were features of long-lived donors, compared to aged donors.

The receptor was derived from a man aged 25 to 40 in good health. The sample was blood.

The CDR3 bases are TGTGCCAGCAGCCGCGGAGACAGGGGAGTGATGGAGACCCAGTACTTC. Translated: CASSRGDRGVMETQYF. The chain couples TRBV27 to TRBJ2-5, with 8 bases lining up with TRBD1. The germline CDR1 and CDR2 sequences are MNHEY and SMNVEV (reference sequence). V was clipped by 6 bases and J by 5 bases; unmatched bases: 14. This CDR3 has 16 residues.